This T cell receptor (beta chain) is drawn from a study of T-cell memory formation after mild COVID-19. TCRdb analysed the 5' RACE reads with MiXCR anew, one entry per CDR3 protein. The sample shows 470,000 or so distinct CDR3 sequences, about a sixth of them seen only once. Notes on this clonotype: Its target is not known.

Overall study results and limits: Memory cells collected pre-infection included some clones that later responded, suggesting cross-reactive memory joined.

The sample was PBMCs or a T cell subset sorted from them (not recorded which). The origin of this receptor is a man aged 18-30 years who had mild COVID-19 (a few samples of this study predate the infection). Cell type and time point are not known.

Written as DNA, the CDR3 is TGTGCCAGCAGCGTTGGAGGGGGTATAGATACGCAGTATTTT. This translates into CASSVGGGIDTQYF. The rearrangement uses TRBV5-4 and TRBJ2-3; the D gene could be TRBD1 or TRBD2 (6 bases each). Germline CDR1 SGHNT, CDR2 YYREEE (reference sequence). Trimming left V 4 bases short and J 5 bases short, with 14 bases between. This CDR3 comprises 14 residues.